A single sample is the source of the 8 T cell receptor beta chains below, sequenced in a study of blood T cell repertoires in COVID-19. Generated by immunoSEQ multiplex PCR, the TCRdb table keeps only in-frame clones and is missing some. The table has 55,000 to 80,000 clones, around 87% seen once. Sample: peripheral blood. All receptors come from a woman in her fifties or sixties with acute or convalescent COVID-19.

This clone was seen just once. The V call is TRBV15, the J call TRBJ1-1; TRBD1 matches at 9 bases. CDR3 length: 16 residues. CDR1 is LNHNV and CDR2 is YYDKDF in the germline V gene (reference sequence). V trimming: 0 bases; J trimming: 3 bases; junction bases outside the gene matches: 5. The CDR3 protein is CATSRDRTGEYTEAFF. The CDR3 DNA reads TGTGCCACCAGCAGAGATCGGACAGGGGAGTACACTGAAGCTTTCTTT.

The table lists this clone with a few counts. This chain joins TRBV9 and TRBJ1-1; D unresolved. There are 13 residues in the CDR3. The germline V gene has CDR1 SGDLS and CDR2 YYNGEE. V lost 2 bases, J lost 0 bases, and 5 bases lay in between. CDR3 amino acids: CASSVGMNTEAFF. The CDR3, as DNA: TGTGCCAGCAGCGTCGGGATGAACACTGAAGCTTTCTTT.

J is TRBJ2-1 and V is TRBV27, with D tentatively TRBD2 (5 bases). V lost 2 bases and J 9 bases, leaving 11 bases between the germline ends. The germline CDR1 and CDR2 sequences are MNHEY and SMNVEV (reference sequence). The CDR3 contains 13 residues. Written as DNA, the CDR3 is TGTGCCAGCAGTTTACGGACGAGCGGTGAGCAGTTCTTC. Translation: CASSLRTSGEQFF.

The V call is TRBV5-1, the J call TRBJ1-2; weak D call: TRBD1 (5 bases). The CDR3 spans 14 residues. The V gene's germline CDR1 is SGHRS and CDR2 YFSETQ. Between the trimmed V and J ends, which lost 5 bases and 1 base, there was a span of 12 bases. In DNA form, the CDR3 reads TGCGCCAGCAGTTACGACAGTTTTAACTATGGCTACACCTTC. It yields the protein CASSYDSFNYGYTF.

The rearrangement links TRBV4-3 to TRBJ1-5; the D gene is possibly TRBD1 (5 bases). This CDR3 comprises 15 residues. Germline CDR1 is LGHNA and CDR2 is YSLEER. The V end was cut by 4 bases, the J end by 5 bases, with 15 bases between. The CDR3 DNA sequence: TGCGCCAGCAGCCTTACCTGGGGGGAAGATCAGCCCCAGCATTTT. Translated, it gives CASSLTWGEDQPQHF.

This clone was counted only a few times. This chain links TRBV19 with TRBJ1-5; no clear D gene. The CDR3 runs to 12 residues. V lost 6 bases and J lost 6, with 9 bases in between. The germline V gene has CDR1 LNHDA and CDR2 SQIVND (reference sequence). The CDR3: CASRSVTQPQHF. The CDR3 DNA sequence: TGTGCCAGTAGATCAGTCACTCAGCCCCAGCATTTT.

This chain links TRBV4-1 with TRBJ2-5; 7 bases line up with TRBD1. Trimming at V came to 3 bases and at J to 5 bases, leaving 9 bases not matched to a gene. The CDR3 loop spans 15 amino acids. Per germline, CDR1 MGHRA and CDR2 YSYEKL. The CDR3 loop is CASSHTLTGMETQYF. The CDR3, as DNA: TGCGCCAGCAGCCACACCCTGACAGGGATGGAGACCCAGTACTTC.

V and J are TRBV6-1 and TRBJ1-2; weak D call: TRBD1 (6 bases). Trimming removed 3 bases from V and 11 bases from J, with 19 bases in between. This CDR3 comprises 14 residues. Germline V gives CDR1 MNHNS, CDR2 SASEGT. CDR3 in amino acids: CASSDRQAIRHYTF. CDR3 coding DNA: TGTGCCAGCAGTGATCGACAGGCTATCCGACATTACACCTTC.